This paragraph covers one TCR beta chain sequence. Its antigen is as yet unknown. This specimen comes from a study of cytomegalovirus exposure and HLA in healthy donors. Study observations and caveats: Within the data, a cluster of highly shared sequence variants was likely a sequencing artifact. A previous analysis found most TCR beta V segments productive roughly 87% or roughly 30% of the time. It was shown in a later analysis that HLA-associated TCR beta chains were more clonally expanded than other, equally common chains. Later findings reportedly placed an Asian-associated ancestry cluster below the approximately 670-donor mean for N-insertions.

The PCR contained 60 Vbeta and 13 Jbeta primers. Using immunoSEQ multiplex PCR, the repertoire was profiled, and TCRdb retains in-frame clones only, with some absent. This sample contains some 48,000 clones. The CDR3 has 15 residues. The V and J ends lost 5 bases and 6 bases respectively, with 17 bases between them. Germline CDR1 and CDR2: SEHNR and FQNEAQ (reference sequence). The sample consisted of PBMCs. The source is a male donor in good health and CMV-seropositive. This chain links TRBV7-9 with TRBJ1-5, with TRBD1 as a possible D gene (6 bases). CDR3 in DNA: TGTGCCAGCAGCCGGGGTGGAACAGGGCCTCAGCCCCAGCATTTT. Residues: CASSRGGTGPQPQHF.